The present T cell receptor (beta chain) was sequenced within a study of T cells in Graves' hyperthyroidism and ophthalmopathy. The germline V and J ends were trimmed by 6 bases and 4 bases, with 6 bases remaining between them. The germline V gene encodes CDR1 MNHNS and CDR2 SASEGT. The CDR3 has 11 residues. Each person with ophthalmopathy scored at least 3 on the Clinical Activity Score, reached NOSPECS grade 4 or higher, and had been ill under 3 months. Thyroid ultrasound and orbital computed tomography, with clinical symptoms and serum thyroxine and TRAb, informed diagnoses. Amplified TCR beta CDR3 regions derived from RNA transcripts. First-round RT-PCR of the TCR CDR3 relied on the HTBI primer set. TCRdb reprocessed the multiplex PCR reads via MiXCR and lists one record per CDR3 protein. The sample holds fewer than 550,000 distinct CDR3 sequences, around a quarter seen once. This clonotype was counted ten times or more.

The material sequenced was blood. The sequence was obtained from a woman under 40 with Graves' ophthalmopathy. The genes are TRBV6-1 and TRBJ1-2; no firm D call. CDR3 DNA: TGTGCCAGCAGGGCATCCTATGGCTACACCTTC. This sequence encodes CASRASYGYTF.